This T cell receptor (beta chain) was recorded in a study of T cell clonality in common variable immunodeficiency. General observations from the study: Common variable immunodeficiency TCR beta sequences reportedly had fewer deletions and N-nucleotide insertions. Compared with healthy controls, CVID subjects showed increased TCRbeta clonality, mostly in about a third.

Clones were sequenced by immunoSEQ multiplex PCR, and TCRdb holds only the in-frame ones, with some missing. There are more than 65,000 clones in the sample, none observed a single time. This clone was counted at least ten times. Its antigen is not known. The CDR3 extends 3 residues past the end of the read, so its final part is completed from the germline J gene. The CDR3 is 15 amino acids. Germline V gene sequence: CDR1 SGHDN, CDR2 FVKESK. Unmatched junction bases numbered 6, after V lost 3 bases and J lost 4 bases. The sample comprised peripheral blood mononuclear cells. The source is a person between 18 and 69 years old in good health. The V and J genes are TRBV14 and TRBJ2-1, with TRBD1 matching over 7 bases. The DNA read from the CDR3 is TGTGCCAGCAGCCACAACACAGGGGCGTACAATGAG. Its protein product is CASSHNTGAYNE. The CDR3 in full is CASSHNTGAYNEQFF.